This entry lists 30 T cell receptor beta chains sequenced from one sample in a study of CD8+ T cells in alopecia areata. Indicated treatment: oral pan-JAK inhibitor, 5-10 mg twice daily. Sequencing used cDNA as its template, made by extracting RNA and reverse transcribing it. Assay: immunoSEQ multiplex PCR; the TCRdb copy retains only in-frame clones and omits some. Among 60,000 to 85,000 clones listed, roughly 66% were seen once. The sequencing used CD8+ T cells sorted from blood, collected at week 24, from a patient treated with tofacitinib. Source of these receptors: a human donor with alopecia areata.

The chain couples TRBV4-1 to TRBJ2-6; D is undetermined. The length of the CDR3 is 16 residues. Between the trimmed V and J ends, which lost 1 base and 4 bases, there was a span of 11 bases. Germline-derived CDR1 and CDR2 are MGHRA and YSYEKL. The CDR3 reads CASSQGYPGGANVLTF. The CDR3 bases are TGCGCCAGCAGCCAAGGCTACCCGGGCGGGGCCAACGTCCTGACTTTC.

The gene calls are TRBV19 and TRBJ1-2, with D maybe TRBD1 (5 bases). CDR1 is LNHDA, CDR2 SQIVND, per germline (reference sequence). The CDR3 runs to 12 residues. Trimming left V 6 bases short and J 8 bases short, with 13 bases between. The CDR3 DNA follows: TGTGCCAGTAGAGATGGGGGGAACGGCTACACCTTC. This codes for CASRDGGNGYTF.

The chain recombines TRBV4-3 with TRBJ1-2; D not resolved. The germline gives CDR1 LGHNA, CDR2 YSLEER. V was cut by 0 bases and J by 8 bases, with 10 bases left in between. The CDR3 is made up of 13 amino acids. This chain's CDR3 is CASSQDSPWGYTF. CDR3 sequence (DNA): TGCGCCAGCAGCCAAGACAGTCCTTGGGGCTACACCTTC.

The chain links TRBV9 to TRBJ1-1; no clear D gene. The germline V gene encodes CDR1 SGDLS and CDR2 YYNGEE. The ends were cut back, 0 bases at V and 4 bases at J, with 10 bases in the middle. This CDR3 is 14 amino acids long. This CDR3 reads CASSVAGKGTEAFF. As DNA, the CDR3 is TGTGCCAGCAGCGTAGCCGGGAAGGGCACTGAAGCTTTCTTT.

V gene TRBV12-5 combines with J gene TRBJ1-1; a weak D match, TRBD1 (6 bases). The V gene's germline CDR1 is LGHNT and CDR2 FRNRAP. The V end was cut by 6 bases, the J end by 2 bases, with 13 bases between. The CDR3 runs 14 residues. CDR3 sequence reads: CASGWEGGNTEAFF. CDR3 coding DNA: TGTGCTAGTGGGTGGGAGGGGGGCAACACTGAAGCTTTCTTT. Drawing the rest from reference TRBV12-5 and TRBJ1-1, the complete variable domain is DARVTQTPRHKVTEMGQEVTMRCQPILGHNTVFWYRQTMMQGLELLAYFRNRAPLDDSGMPKDRFSAEMPDATLATLKIQPSEPRDSAVYFCASGWEGGNTEAFFGQGTRLTVV.

This clone was counted a few times. The chain couples TRBV14 to TRBJ1-4, with 9 nucleotides matching TRBD1. The junction had 4 bases not matched to a gene; V was cut back by 1 base and J by 7 bases. The CDR3 runs 15 residues. Germline V gene sequence: CDR1 SGHDN, CDR2 FVKESK. The CDR3 is CASSQGGQGSEKLFF. The CDR3 nucleotides read TGTGCCAGCAGCCAAGGCGGACAGGGGAGTGAAAAACTGTTTTTT.

The chain couples TRBV7-9 to TRBJ2-5; D possibly uses TRBD1 or TRBD2 (5 bases each). Germline V gene sequence: CDR1 SEHNR, CDR2 FQNEAQ (reference sequence). This CDR3 region has 13 residues. V lost 4 bases and J 2 bases, leaving 8 bases between the germline ends. The CDR3 DNA reads TGTGCCAGCAGCTGGGGGATGCAAGAGACCCAGTACTTC. The encoded protein is CASSWGMQETQYF.

A word on this clone: Compared with germline, one end of the junction differs, possibly owing to a read error. This chain joins TRBV6-1 and TRBJ2-1; 13 positions agree with TRBD2. Germline lookup yields CDR1 MNHNS and CDR2 SASEGT. The CDR3 loop spans 17 amino acids. The CDR3 coding sequence is TGTGCCAGCAGCGAAGGGAGACTAGCGGGGGGAGGGAGTGAGCAGTTCTTC. Encoded protein: CASSEGRLAGGGSEQFF.

This clone was found a few times. Other DNA variants within this sample encode the same CDR3. This sequence joins TRBV7-9 and TRBJ2-2; D call uncertain. Germline V lookup: CDR1 SEHNR, CDR2 FQNEAQ (reference sequence). This CDR3 contains 13 residues. V was shortened by 5 bases and J by 2 bases, with 6 bases between the two germline ends. The CDR3 is CASSPTNTGELFF. The CDR3 nucleotides read TGTGCCAGCAGCCCCACAAACACCGGGGAGCTGTTTTTT.

A few counts support this clone. V is TRBV4-3 and J is TRBJ1-2, with 7 bases fitting TRBD1. This CDR3 is 15 amino acids long. CDR1 is LGHNA, CDR2 YSLEER, per germline. V lost 0 bases and J lost 6; bases outside the gene matches: 7. CDR3 sequence (DNA): TGCGCCAGCAGCCAAGATCCCCAGGGACAGAATGGCTACACCTTC. This sequence encodes CASSQDPQGQNGYTF.

As regards this clone: Additional DNA sequences in this sample encode the identical CDR3. The genes are TRBV4-3 and TRBJ2-7; D unresolved. V was pared by 0 bases and J by 2 bases, with 8 bases between. Germline V gene sequence: CDR1 LGHNA, CDR2 YSLEER. There are 14 residues in the CDR3. CDR3 region: CASSQDRGAYEQYF. DNA of the CDR3: TGCGCCAGCAGCCAAGATAGAGGCGCCTACGAGCAGTACTTC.

This sequence joins TRBV4-3 and TRBJ1-2; possible D gene TRBD1, 5 bases. The V and J ends lost 0 bases and 5 bases respectively, with 22 bases between them. The CDR3 is 18 residues long. Germline V gene data show CDR1 as LGHNA and CDR2 as YSLEER. CDR3 residues: CASSQDIRGRAGLYGYTF. The CDR3 region has the DNA TGCGCCAGCAGCCAAGATATTCGCGGCAGGGCGGGCCTTTATGGCTACACCTTC.

This clone turned up a few times. CDR3 nucleotide sequence: TGCGCCAGCAGCTTGGGTGCTGAAGCTTTCTTT. Amino acid sequence: CASSLGAEAFF. V is TRBV5-1 and J is TRBJ1-1; D gene unclear. The CDR3 covers 11 residues. V dropped 0 bases and J dropped 6 bases, with 3 bases sitting between them. Germline V CDR1 and CDR2: SGHRS, YFSETQ.

The V call is TRBV4-1, the J call TRBJ2-7; TRBD2 agrees at 9 bases. Unmatched junction bases numbered 10, after V lost 4 bases and J lost 6 bases. This CDR3 region has 15 residues. Germline V gene lookup returns CDR1 MGHRA and CDR2 YSYEKL. The CDR3 DNA sequence: TGCGCCAGCAGCCTATTCGTAGCGGGAGATCGCGAGCAGTACTTC. Amino acid sequence: CASSLFVAGDREQYF.

V is TRBV19 and J is TRBJ2-1; D remains ambiguous. CDR3 length: 14 amino acids. CDR1 LNHDA and CDR2 SQIVND come from the germline V gene (reference sequence). The V end was cut by 3 bases, the J end by 2 bases, with 8 bases between. The CDR3 loop is CASSIPPPYNEQFF. In DNA, the CDR3 is TGTGCCAGTAGTATCCCCCCTCCCTACAATGAGCAGTTCTTC. The full variable domain, its missing parts supplied by reference TRBV19 and TRBJ2-1, is DGGITQSPKYLFRKEGQNVTLSCEQNLNHDAMYWYRQDPGQGLRLIYYSQIVNDFQKGDIAEGYSVSREKKESFPLTVTSAQKNPTAFYLCASSIPPPYNEQFFGPGTRLTVL.

The chain carries TRBV20-1 and TRBJ2-7; 7 nucleotides match TRBD1. The germline gives CDR1 DFQATT, CDR2 SNEGSKA (reference sequence). The CDR3 loop spans 10 amino acids. The ends lost 6 bases at V and 5 bases at J; junction bases unmatched: 1. This CDR3 reads CSAGGDEQYF. As DNA, the CDR3 is TGCAGTGCAGGGGGCGACGAGCAGTACTTC.

The gene calls are TRBV2 and TRBJ1-6; D unresolved. CDR3 length: 16 residues. Trimming took off 3 bases at V and 9 bases at J, with 18 bases between the two ends. Germline V gene lookup returns CDR1 SNHLY and CDR2 FYNNEI. The CDR3 DNA reads as TGTGCCAGCAGTGATACCTCTACCCCACTCAGTTCACCCCTCCACTTT. Translated, it gives CASSDTSTPLSSPLHF.

This clone was detected only a few times. The chain is built from TRBV30 and TRBJ1-4; 8 bases align to TRBD1. J gave up 4 bases and V 1 base, and 14 bases lay outside the gene matches. The germline V gene encodes CDR1 GTSNPN and CDR2 SVGIG (reference sequence). The length of the CDR3 is 18 residues. CDR3 DNA sequence: TGTGCCTGGAGTGACAAGGACAGGGAGGTCCTCATTAATGAAAAACTGTTTTTT. Encoded protein: CAWSDKDREVLINEKLFF.

The rearrangement uses TRBV4-1 and TRBJ2-7, with 9 bases that match TRBD2. CDR3 size: 15 residues. The germline V gene has CDR1 MGHRA and CDR2 YSYEKL. Germline trimming cut 1 base from V and 2 bases from J; bases unmatched to any gene: 3. The CDR3 DNA is TGCGCCAGCAGCCAAGTACTAGCGGGTACCTACGAGCAGTACTTC. It translates to CASSQVLAGTYEQYF.

This sequence joins TRBV28 and TRBJ2-5; TRBD1 aligns across 9 bases. Germline CDR1 and CDR2: MDHEN and SYDVKM. CDR3 size: 15 residues. Trimming removed 7 bases from V and 2 bases from J; junction bases left unmatched: 8. The chain's CDR3 is CASIPGDRAQETQYF. The CDR3 nucleotides are TGTGCCAGCATCCCCGGGGACAGGGCGCAAGAGACCCAGTACTTC.

CDR3: CASSYSSGGAEAFF. The DNA for the CDR3 is TGTGCCAGCAGTTACTCCTCGGGGGGGGCTGAAGCTTTCTTT. This chain links TRBV6-5 with TRBJ1-1; D perhaps matches TRBD1 (5 bases). Germline V lookup: CDR1 MNHEY, CDR2 SVGAGI. Trimming removed 0 bases at V and 6 bases at J, with 11 bases between. The CDR3 runs 14 residues.

This chain links TRBV28 with TRBJ2-7; D possibly matches TRBD1 or TRBD2 (6 bases each). Trimming removed 2 bases from V and 6 bases from J, with 11 bases in between. From germline, CDR1 is MDHEN and CDR2 SYDVKM. The length of the CDR3 is 13 residues. The CDR3 loop is CASSLKQGGEQYF. Here the CDR3 DNA reads TGTGCCAGCAGTTTAAAACAGGGAGGCGAGCAGTACTTC.

This clone showed up just once. The J gene is TRBJ2-5, the V gene TRBV25-1, with D tentatively TRBD1 or TRBD2 (5 bases each). The V end lost 3 bases, the J end lost 1 base, and 12 bases lay between the germline ends. Looked up from germline, CDR1 is MGHDK and CDR2 is SYGVNS. The CDR3 is made up of 15 amino acids. Written as DNA, the CDR3 is TGTGCCAGCAGTGATCTGAGGGACCGCCAAGAGACCCAGTACTTC. Translating it yields CASSDLRDRQETQYF.

This clone was picked up one time. The chain employs TRBV29-1 and TRBJ2-1; possible D gene TRBD1, 5 bases. CDR1 is SQVTM, CDR2 ANQGSEA, per germline. The CDR3 is 13 amino acids. Trimming stripped 4 bases from V and 5 bases from J, with 12 bases between. The CDR3 sequence: CSVAVQTDNEQFF. The CDR3 coding sequence is TGCAGCGTTGCGGTGCAGACAGACAATGAGCAGTTCTTC.

V gene TRBV2 combines with J gene TRBJ2-7; D might be TRBD2 (6 bases). Trimming took 5 bases from V and 7 from J, leaving 24 bases between them. Germline CDR1 SNHLY, CDR2 FYNNEI. This CDR3 region has 16 residues. Here the CDR3 reads CASSSDPGLPSREQYF. CDR3 sequence (DNA): TGTGCCAGCAGTTCTGACCCGGGACTTCCTTCACGGGAGCAGTACTTC.

V usage is TRBV14 and J usage is TRBJ1-6; no clear D. The germline V and J ends were trimmed by 5 bases and 4 bases, with 12 bases remaining between them. Germline V gene lookup returns CDR1 SGHDN and CDR2 FVKESK. CDR3 length: 15 residues. The CDR3: CASSAGTSYNSPLHF. In nucleotides, the CDR3 is TGTGCCAGCAGCGCCGGAACATCTTATAATTCACCCCTCCACTTT. The full variable domain, completed using reference TRBV14 and TRBJ1-6, is EAGVTQFPSHSVIEKGQTVTLRCDPISGHDNLYWYRRVMGKEIKFLLHFVKESKQDESGMPNNRFLAERTGGTYSTLKVQPAELEDSGVYFCASSAGTSYNSPLHFGNGTRLTVT.

The chain employs TRBV7-2 and TRBJ2-3; D is uncertain. CDR1 is SGHTA and CDR2 is FQGNSA in the germline V gene. This CDR3 comprises 13 residues. V lost 5 bases, J lost 5 bases, and 11 bases lay in between. The CDR3 DNA sequence: TGTGCCAGCAGCCTCCCAAGTGGAGATACGCAGTATTTT. Amino acids: CASSLPSGDTQYF.

The rearrangement uses TRBV29-1 and TRBJ2-3, with 14 bases lining up with TRBD2. Trimming at V came to 2 bases and at J to 4 bases, leaving 17 bases not matched to a gene. Germline values: CDR1 SQVTM, CDR2 ANQGSEA. CDR3 length equals 20 residues. The CDR3 here is CSVESLGLAGGLWDSDTQYF. CDR3 DNA: TGCAGCGTTGAATCCCTAGGACTAGCGGGGGGCCTCTGGGATTCAGATACGCAGTATTTT.

V gene TRBV29-1 combines with J gene TRBJ1-3; no reliable D call. The CDR3 sequence is 14 residues long. The V gene lost 6 bases and the J gene lost 4 bases, with 16 bases spanning the gap. CDR1 and CDR2 (germline): SQVTM, ANQGSEA. The CDR3 DNA reads TGCAGCGTCGCTGAGGCACAGATCGGAAACACCATATATTTT. This codes for CSVAEAQIGNTIYF.

The rearrangement links TRBV7-9 to TRBJ2-7; D perhaps matches TRBD1 (6 bases). Germline CDR1 is SEHNR and CDR2 is FQNEAQ (reference sequence). Trimming took off 5 bases at V and 2 bases at J, with 16 bases between the two ends. The CDR3 is 15 residues long. CDR3 in amino acids: CASSPTTGSPYEQYF. CDR3 DNA sequence: TGTGCCAGCAGCCCCACGACAGGTAGCCCCTACGAGCAGTACTTC.